Given below is one TCR beta chain in context. Its antigen remains unidentified. No much larger clonotype is one base removed from it; base qualities were not supplied. The sample belongs to a study of CD8+ T cells in alopecia areata (dated by TCRdb to the late 2010s). For the study in its entirety: Treated patients were enrolled in an open-label pilot trial of oral tofacitinib, 5 to 10 mg twice daily, for moderate-to-severe alopecia areata. immunoSEQ multiplex PCR using 35 Vbeta forward primers and 13 Jbeta reverse primers was used to amplify TCRbeta CDR3 regions. Biopsies were taken from tofacitinib-treated patients at baseline and again at 4 and 24 weeks into treatment, and several of those patients also had a later scalp biopsy. Patients stayed on tofacitinib for 6 to 18 months and then had 6 months of follow-up off drug so that delayed response and recurrence could be assessed. Scalp clonality was compared across normal scalp (n=4), patchy alopecia areata scalp (n=8), and alopecia totalis/universalis scalp (n=8). The RNA source kit depended on sample type: the PAXgene miRNA kit for fixed scalp, the miRNeasy kit for PBMCs, and the RNeasy kit for mouse skin. Scalp tissue and sorted CD4+ and CD8+ peripheral blood T cells from patchy and totalis/universalis alopecia areata patients and from healthy controls were covered by human TCRbeta sequencing. High-throughput TCRbeta sequencing was used to examine T cell clonal expansion in alopecia areata in both the C3H/HeJ mouse model and human patients. For the treated patients, the SALT score, which quantifies what percentage of scalp surface area is affected, served as the measure of disease severity.

The CDR3 spans 12 residues, from the cysteine through the phenylalanine. Only the CDR3 region is kept as DNA, spanning 36 bases read in frame from base 1. Via the germline V gene, CDR1 is SQVTM and CDR2 ANQGSEA. V loses 7 bases, J loses 2 bases, and the germline ends lie 10 bases apart. What the study reported, not specific to this receptor: Scalp clonality and the number of expanded CD8+ clones among the top 100 scalp clones were significantly decreased by tofacitinib. Shared TCR sequences between patients were less evident than in mice, which may be partly attributable to HLA diversity in the patient population. Unlike mouse skin, where gammadelta T cells dominate, normal human skin contains resident alphabeta T cells that get sequenced too, which complicates analysis of the scalp TCR repertoire. During tofacitinib treatment, many expanded lesional clones stuck around in both scalp and blood, and this persistence may partly explain why relapse happens after treatment is stopped. Compared with normal scalp, lesional scalp had higher clonality and more expanded CD8+ clones, particularly in alopecia totalis/universalis, a pattern that suggests antigenic drive. The treated cohort was small, with a single nonresponder, so links between baseline CD8+ expansion and response need larger studies.

This specimen's treatment or condition label, per the study, means: oral pan-JAK inhibitor, 5-10 mg twice daily. From alopecia areata patients, peripheral blood was collected along with lesional scalp punch biopsies. After PBMCs were isolated by density centrifugation and stained for CD3, CD4 and CD8, a FACSAria was used to sort CD4+ and CD8+ T cells. The protocol used for the library was the immunoSEQ multiplex PCR assay. To provide template for TCR sequencing, every sample had RNA extracted and reverse transcribed into cDNA. First-strand cDNA was synthesized with SuperScript III using a 2:1 mix of oligo-dT and random hexamers. Amplification bias was assessed with a synthetic immune receptor repertoire, and residual bias was removed computationally. On the authors' methods: Raw reads were preprocessed for error removal, and CDR3 was defined according to IMGT conventions as running from the conserved cysteine to phenylalanine. Clonality was computed as 1 minus the Shannon entropy, with the entropy normalized by log2 of the number of productive unique TCRs. CD4 or CD8 identity of scalp clones was inferred by cross-referencing scalp TCRbeta sequences with sorted blood CD4 and CD8 repertoires. TCRdb retrieved this table from immuneACCESS and kept in-frame rearrangements only. Not all clones are present; in checked studies, unresolved V genes account for under half, and no reason is known for the remainder. The D gene and trimming were derived from the DNA, and the V and J assignments and clone size from that table. This sample has 210,000 or so clones in its table, and around 66% of those were observed once. The ten largest clones add up to 0.95% to 1.5% of the sample.

In this chain, TRBV29-1 is recombined with TRBJ2-3; the D gene is perhaps TRBD1, from 6 matching bases. The clonotype originates from a human donor with alopecia areata. The sequences come from CD4+ T cells sorted from blood, collected around week 44, from a patient treated with tofacitinib. At the DNA level, the sequence is TGCAGCGGACACAGGGACACAGATACGCAGTATTTT. Translation gives CSGHRDTDTQYF.